Described below is a single TCR beta chain sequence and its context. Its antigen is not known. The source of the sample is a study of CD8 T cells in Susac syndrome. In contrast to the negatively isolated CD8+ and CD4+ T cells, TEMRA cells were FACS-enriched. An input of about 0.5 to 1 ug of RNA was subjected to reverse transcription using random hexamers. A single record per CDR3 protein comes from TCRdb applying MiXCR to the immunoSEQ multiplex PCR reads. The repertoire holds 160,000 or so distinct CDR3 sequences, with approximately 92% as singletons. Overall study results and limits: The study recognized that the number of individuals in its TCR sequencing and HLA analysis was relatively small.

This clonotype originated in a human donor in good health. The sequenced sample consisted of CD4+ T cells from PBMCs.

The CDR3 bases are TGTGCCAGCACCGCCCCGGCGAGTACAGATACGCAGTATTTT. Translating gives CASTAPASTDTQYF. This chain uses TRBV6-6 with TRBJ2-3; D is unclear. V was pared by 7 bases and J by 3 bases, with 14 bases between. CDR3 length: 14 amino acids. The germline V gene has CDR1 MNHNY and CDR2 SVGAGI (reference sequence).